This is a list of T cell receptor beta chains from one sample in a study of immune heterogeneity within non-small cell lung tumors. TCRdb called the multiplex PCR reads again in MiXCR, with one record for every CDR3 protein. In the table there are about 22,000 distinct CDR3 sequences, 25% to 30% of which are singletons. Sequencing input: lung tumor tissue. The receptors stem from a man in his forties with non-small cell lung cancer. CDR3s leave out the opening cysteine and the closing phenylalanine or tryptophan. A D gene is named only where the DNA matches it firmly. Clone sizes are given selectively: once, few, many, or a class where the clone is expanded.

TRBJ2-3	12	.	.	TRBV20-1	SARDGGSTDTQY
TRBJ2-7	11	.	medium-sized	TRBV20-1	SASRGVPYEQY
TRBJ2-6	14	.	many	TRBV18	ASSPWFNSGANVLT
TRBJ2-3	13	.	few	TRBV20-1	SAREDWGPTDTQY
TRBJ2-2	14	.	.	TRBV7-9	ASSLGRRANTGELF
TRBJ2-2	13	TRBD2	.	TRBV2	GSDPSGGNTGELF
TRBJ1-2	11	TRBD1	many	TRBV6-1	ASSLDRGYGYT
TRBJ1-1	11	TRBD1	few	TRBV4-1	ASSRVDRYGAF
TRBJ2-3	9	.	.	TRBV30	AWSNLVGQY
TRBJ1-2	12	.	.	TRBV20-1	SASRGSNNYGYT
TRBJ2-3	11	.	.	TRBV5-1	ASSQDRRDTQY
TRBJ2-3	12	.	many	TRBV13	ASSLFGGPDTQY
TRBJ1-1	13	.	few	TRBV11-3	ASSPRSSERTEAF
TRBJ2-1	13	TRBD2	few	TRBV9	ASSVGGSGYNEQF
TRBJ2-7	11	.	.	TRBV9	ARSYPPVGEQY
TRBJ1-5	12	.	many	TRBV30	AWSVRSQPQTQH
TRBJ2-4	18	TRBD2	.	TRBV7-8	SSSPSVGAGGLPAKNIQY
TRBJ2-5	10	.	.	TRBV9	ASSPNQETQY
TRBJ1-1	12	.	many	TRBV2	ASTEQGANTEAF
TRBJ2-2	12	.	many	TRBV5-1	ASSLYEQPGELF
TRBJ1-5	14	.	many	TRBV12-3/TRBV12-4	ASSFRQGGSNQPQH
TRBJ1-2	12	TRBD1	few	TRBV5-1	ASSREQGARGYT
TRBJ2-3	13	.	many	TRBV12-3/TRBV12-4	ASTTRFGRTDTQY
TRBJ1-5	12	.	once	TRBV18	ASSLHGKNQPQH
TRBJ1-1	10	.	few	TRBV20-1	SARDPGDEAF
TRBJ2-2	13	TRBD1	medium-sized	TRBV19	ASSPPTGGYGELF
TRBJ2-7	13	.	many	TRBV7-2	ASSPDSGPPYEQY
TRBJ2-5	14	TRBD1	.	TRBV5-1	ASSSGTDHSKETHY